This T cell receptor (beta chain) was identified in a study of spatial heterogeneity in lung cancer. This clonotype occurred many times. No antigen is known for it. As an off-target read in a library built for alpha chains, this beta chain has a frequency of little significance. The CDR3 runs to 16 residues. Losses at the gene ends were 4 bases for V and 3 bases for J; bases not matched to a gene: 12. From germline, CDR1 is DFQATT and CDR2 SNEGSKA (reference sequence). The time point is: sample taken at primary tumor resection. The presence of a unique molecular identifier marked each TCR cDNA molecule. TCRdb re-derived calls from the 5' RACE reads in MiXCR, one entry per CDR3 protein. The sample carries over 6,000 distinct CDR3 sequences, about an eighth recorded once. Study observations and caveats: In tumors, expanded intratumoral alpha and beta TCR counts tracked mutation counts.

V and J are TRBV20-1 and TRBJ1-5, with 7 bases identical to TRBD1. This sequence was found in a male donor with early-stage non-small cell lung cancer. Sequencing used lung tumor tissue, obtained at surgery. The DNA for the CDR3 is TGCAGTGCTAAAAAAGGGGGACAGTTGGCCAATCAGCCCCAGCATTTT. This encodes CSAKKGGQLANQPQHF.